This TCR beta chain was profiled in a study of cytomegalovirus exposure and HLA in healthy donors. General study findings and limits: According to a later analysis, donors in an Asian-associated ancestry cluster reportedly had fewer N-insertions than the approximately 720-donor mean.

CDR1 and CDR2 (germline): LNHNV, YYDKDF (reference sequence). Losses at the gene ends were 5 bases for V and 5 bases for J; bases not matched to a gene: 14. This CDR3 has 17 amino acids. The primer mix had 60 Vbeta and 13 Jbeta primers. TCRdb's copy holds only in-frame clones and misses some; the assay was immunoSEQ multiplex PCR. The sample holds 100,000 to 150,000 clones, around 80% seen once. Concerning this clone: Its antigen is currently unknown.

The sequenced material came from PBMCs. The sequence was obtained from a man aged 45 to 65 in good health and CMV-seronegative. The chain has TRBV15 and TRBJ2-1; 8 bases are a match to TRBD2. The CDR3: CATSDIKAGAFDNEQFF. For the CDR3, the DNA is TGTGCCACCAGCGATATTAAAGCGGGGGCCTTTGACAATGAGCAGTTCTTC.